The subject of this entry is one T cell receptor (beta chain). The assay was immunoSEQ multiplex PCR, and TCRdb's table has in-frame clones only and misses some. The sample has 200,000 to 250,000 clones; 80% to 95% are singletons. This CDR3 contains 15 residues. The V end was cut by 5 bases, the J end by 1 base, with 12 bases between. CDR1 and CDR2 (germline): SEHNR, FQNEAQ (reference sequence). These data are taken from a study of blood T cell repertoires in COVID-19. The sequenced sample consisted of peripheral blood. This sequence was found in a man aged 55 to 70 with COVID-19, enrolled during active disease. The chain is built from TRBV7-9 and TRBJ1-5; maybe TRBD1 (5 bases). CDR3: CASSPGHHSNQPQHF. The DNA of the CDR3 is TGTGCCAGCAGCCCCGGACACCACAGCAATCAGCCCCAGCATTTT.